The 31 T cell receptor beta chains below come from one sample, sequenced in a study of blood T cell repertoires in COVID-19. Measured with immunoSEQ multiplex PCR; TCRdb has only the in-frame clones, and not every one. The sample yields 150,000 or so clones, 90% to 95% seen once. The specimen was peripheral blood. These receptors were taken from a woman aged 50 to 60 with acute or convalescent COVID-19.

The genes are TRBV3-1 (or the pseudogene TRBV3-2) and TRBJ2-5; 14 bases map to TRBD2. CDR1 LGHDT and CDR2 YNNKEL come from the germline V gene (reference sequence). The CDR3 runs to 16 residues. V gave up 0 bases and J gave up 5 bases; unmatched junction bases: 2. The CDR3 bases are TGTGCCAGCAGCCAAGATCGGACTAGCGGGAGGGAGACCCAGTACTTC. Its protein is CASSQDRTSGRETQYF.

V gene TRBV27 combines with J gene TRBJ2-7, with 8 bases matching TRBD1. Germline lookup yields CDR1 MNHEY and CDR2 SMNVEV (reference sequence). The CDR3 has 14 residues. J gave up 2 bases and V 4 bases, and 4 bases lay outside the gene matches. The CDR3 sequence: CASSSGTGPYEQYF. The CDR3 DNA follows: TGTGCCAGCAGTTCCGGGACAGGACCCTACGAGCAGTACTTC.

The CDR3 DNA follows: TGTGCCAGCAGTCCTTACGACAGGGCAACTAATGAAAAACTGTTTTTT. It codes for CASSPYDRATNEKLFF. V and J are TRBV27 and TRBJ1-4; 7 bases match TRBD1. J was trimmed by 0 bases and V by 5 bases; bases with no gene match: 6. This CDR3 is built from 16 residues. The V gene's germline CDR1 is MNHEY and CDR2 SMNVEV (reference sequence).

The chain couples TRBV9 to TRBJ1-1; D is ambiguous. Trimming stripped 4 bases from V and 3 bases from J, with 10 bases between. Germline CDR1 is SGDLS and CDR2 is YYNGEE. The CDR3 is 13 amino acids. Here the CDR3 reads CASSKQWDTEAFF. The CDR3 nucleotides are TGTGCCAGCAGCAAACAGTGGGACACTGAAGCTTTCTTT.

The chain is built from TRBV6-5 and TRBJ1-6; 7 bases match TRBD1. J lost 7 bases, V lost 8 bases, and 5 bases had no gene match. CDR1 MNHEY and CDR2 SVGAGI come from the germline V gene. This CDR3 has 13 amino acids. CDR3 residues: CASWGQLNSPLHF. The CDR3 nucleotides are TGTGCCAGCTGGGGACAGCTGAATTCACCCCTCCACTTT.

The gene calls are TRBV6-5 and TRBJ2-7, with D uncertain. Germline V gives CDR1 MNHEY, CDR2 SVGAGI. This CDR3 is 12 amino acids long. Trimming pared 4 bases from V and 7 bases from J, leaving 11 bases between. CDR3 bases: TGTGCCAGCAGTTCTCCTCCTCGGGAGCAGTACTTC. Protein sequence: CASSSPPREQYF.

The chain recombines TRBV7-3 with TRBJ2-2; 9 bases match TRBD1. The germline CDR1 and CDR2 sequences are SGHTA and FQGTGA. The CDR3 has 17 amino acids. The V gene end was trimmed by 4 bases and the J gene end by 6 bases; junction bases not matched to a gene: 12. The CDR3 DNA reads TGTGCCAGCAGCTACTTACAAGGGACAGGGTCCCCCGGGGAGCTGTTTTTT. This encodes CASSYLQGTGSPGELFF.

The rearrangement joins TRBV6-2 or TRBV6-3 to TRBJ2-7; D perhaps matches TRBD1 (5 bases). This CDR3 contains 15 residues. The germline V gene has CDR1 MNHEY and CDR2 SVGEGT. Trimming pared 4 bases from V and 0 bases from J, leaving 13 bases between. CDR3 sequence reads: CASSSPTAFSYEQYF. The CDR3 region has the DNA TGTGCCAGCAGTTCTCCGACAGCTTTCTCCTACGAGCAGTACTTC.

The J gene is TRBJ1-2, the V gene TRBV18; D remains unclear. CDR1 and CDR2 from the germline V gene are KGHSH and LQKENI. V was trimmed by 2 bases and J by 0 bases, leaving 7 bases between them. The CDR3 has 14 residues. CDR3 region: CASSPDGANYGYTF. Here the CDR3 DNA reads TGTGCCAGCTCACCAGACGGGGCTAACTATGGCTACACCTTC. Combining the CDR3 with reference TRBV18 and TRBJ1-2 gives the whole variable domain NAGVMQNPRHLVRRRGQEARLRCSPMKGHSHVYWYRQLPEEGLKFMVYLQKENIIDESGMPKERFSAEFPKEGPSILRIQQVVRGDSAAYFCASSPDGANYGYTFGSGTRLTVV.

The count of this clone is one. The rearrangement links TRBV30 to TRBJ1-2; tentative D call: TRBD1 (5 bases). Germline V gene lookup returns CDR1 GTSNPN and CDR2 SVGIG (reference sequence). The CDR3 sequence is 12 residues long. V lost 6 bases and J lost 4, with 12 bases in between. The CDR3 DNA is TGTGCCTGTAGACCGACAGCCTATGGCTACACCTTC. Amino acid sequence: CACRPTAYGYTF.

This CDR3 is CASSTDSTDTQYF. The DNA of the CDR3 is TGTGCCAGCAGCACGGACAGTACAGATACGCAGTATTTT. The chain combines TRBV5-4 with TRBJ2-3; possibly TRBD1 for D (6 bases). CDR1 and CDR2 from the germline V gene are SGHNT and YYREEE (reference sequence). V lost 4 bases, J lost 3 bases, and 9 bases lay in between. This CDR3 comprises 13 residues.

This chain connects TRBV19 to TRBJ2-5; a possible D gene is TRBD1 (5 bases). The CDR3 spans 15 residues. CDR1 and CDR2 from the germline V gene are LNHDA and SQIVND (reference sequence). Trimming cost V 4 bases and J 2 bases, with 14 bases left between them. The CDR3 here is CASSTAADSQETQYF. The CDR3 region has the DNA TGTGCCAGTAGTACCGCCGCTGACAGTCAAGAGACCCAGTACTTC. The variable domain in full, completed from reference TRBV19 and TRBJ2-5, reads DGGITQSPKYLFRKEGQNVTLSCEQNLNHDAMYWYRQDPGQGLRLIYYSQIVNDFQKGDIAEGYSVSREKKESFPLTVTSAQKNPTAFYLCASSTAADSQETQYFGPGTRLLVL.

For the CDR3, the DNA is TGTGCCAGCAGCTTAGGCAGGGGCGGTACCGGGGAGCTGTTTTTT. Translated: CASSLGRGGTGELFF. The chain carries TRBV7-2 and TRBJ2-2, with D possibly being TRBD1 (6 bases). The germline V and J ends were trimmed by 1 base and 5 bases, with 11 bases remaining between them. Germline CDR1 reads SGHTA; CDR2 reads FQGNSA. There are 15 residues in the CDR3.

The gene calls are TRBV7-2 and TRBJ1-2; 8 nucleotides align to TRBD1. The CDR3 totals 15 residues. The V gene end was trimmed by 1 base and the J gene end by 10 bases; junction bases not matched to a gene: 11. Germline V lookup: CDR1 SGHTA, CDR2 FQGNSA. The CDR3 reads CASSLVDRGTAYYTF. Here the CDR3 DNA reads TGTGCCAGCAGCTTAGTCGACAGGGGCACCGCGTACTACACCTTC.

V gene TRBV4-3 combines with J gene TRBJ2-3; D gene uncertain. CDR3 length: 14 amino acids. Germline V gives CDR1 LGHNA, CDR2 YSLEER. Trimming removed 2 bases at V and 2 bases at J, with 8 bases between. CDR3: CASSQTPNTDTQYF. The CDR3 DNA follows: TGCGCCAGCAGCCAAACTCCGAACACAGATACGCAGTATTTT.

V and J are TRBV11-2 and TRBJ2-7; 8 nucleotides align to TRBD1. Germline loops: CDR1 SGHAT, CDR2 FQNNGV. The CDR3 runs 15 residues. The J segment lost 6 bases and the V segment lost 0 bases, leaving 7 bases of the junction unmatched. The CDR3 region has the DNA TGTGCCAGCAGCTTAGAAACAGGGGGAACAGGCGAGCAGTACTTC. Amino acid sequence: CASSLETGGTGEQYF. Combining the CDR3 with reference TRBV11-2 and TRBJ2-7 gives the whole variable domain EAGVAQSPRYKIIEKRQSVAFWCNPISGHATLYWYQQILGQGPKLLIQFQNNGVVDDSQLPKDRFSAERLKGVDSTLKIQPAKLEDSAVYLCASSLETGGTGEQYFGPGTRLTVT.

On this clone itself: Mismatch with germline at one junction end may stem from a read error. Here the CDR3 reads CASSRGAGASNGNEQFF. In DNA, the CDR3 is TGTGCTAGCAGCCGGGGGGCGGGGGCCAGTAACGGCAATGAGCAGTTCTTC. The gene calls are TRBV7-7 and TRBJ2-1, with D possibly TRBD2 on 7 matching bases. This CDR3 is 17 amino acids long. The germline CDR1 and CDR2 sequences are SSHAT and FNYEAQ (reference sequence). Filled out from reference TRBV7-7 and TRBJ2-1, the complete variable domain reads GAGVSQSPRYKVTKRGQDVTLRCDPISSHATLYWYQQALGQGPEFLTYFNYEAQPDKSGLPSDRFSAERPEGSISTLTIQRTEQRDSAMYRCASSRGAGASNGNEQFFGPGTRLTVL.

The V gene is TRBV30, the J gene TRBJ2-1; 11 bases align to TRBD2. With V trimmed by 0 bases and J by 4 bases, 5 bases remained unmatched. The CDR3 is made up of 16 amino acids. The germline V gene encodes CDR1 GTSNPN and CDR2 SVGIG (reference sequence). The CDR3 region is CAWSVLTSGGYNEQFF. CDR3 sequence (DNA): TGTGCCTGGAGTGTACTTACTAGCGGGGGTTACAATGAGCAGTTCTTC.

This clone was recorded once. The rearrangement links TRBV7-9 to TRBJ2-1; D is undetermined. CDR1 and CDR2 from the germline V gene are SEHNR and FQNEAQ (reference sequence). The CDR3 is 14 residues long. The V end lost 3 bases, the J end lost 3 bases, and 9 bases lay between the germline ends. CDR3 loop: CASSFLADYNEQFF. The CDR3 DNA sequence: TGTGCCAGCAGCTTCCTGGCAGACTACAATGAGCAGTTCTTC. Full variable domain (missing parts from reference TRBV7-9 and TRBJ2-1): DTGVSQNPRHKITKRGQNVTFRCDPISEHNRLYWYRQTLGQGPEFLTYFQNEAQLEKSRLLSDRFSAERPKGSFSTLEIQRTEQGDSAMYLCASSFLADYNEQFFGPGTRLTVL.

This sequence joins TRBV11-2 and TRBJ2-1; 9 bases agree with TRBD2. Germline lookup yields CDR1 SGHAT and CDR2 FQNNGV. The ends lost 3 bases at V and 5 bases at J; junction bases unmatched: 8. CDR3 size: 16 residues. CDR3 amino acids: CASSFGPTSGHNEQFF. The CDR3 region has the DNA TGTGCCAGCAGCTTTGGCCCGACTAGCGGACACAATGAGCAGTTCTTC.

The chain is built from TRBV19 and TRBJ2-5; 7 bases align to TRBD2. CDR1 is LNHDA and CDR2 is SQIVND in the germline V gene (reference sequence). The junction had 7 bases not matched to a gene; V was cut back by 5 bases and J by 4 bases. The CDR3 has 14 residues. CDR3 amino acids: CASSPRWGGETQYF. CDR3 DNA sequence: TGTGCCAGTAGTCCACGGTGGGGGGGAGAGACCCAGTACTTC.

The chain recombines TRBV27 with TRBJ1-6; 8 bases line up with TRBD1. The J segment lost 10 bases and the V segment lost 5 bases, leaving 10 bases of the junction unmatched. CDR1 is MNHEY and CDR2 is SMNVEV in the germline V gene (reference sequence). The CDR3 has 15 amino acids. In DNA form, the CDR3 reads TGTGCCAGCAGTCCCGGGACAGGCTCTCAGTCACCCCTCCACTTT. Translating it yields CASSPGTGSQSPLHF.

V gene TRBV27 combines with J gene TRBJ2-3, with a weak D call TRBD2 (5 bases). V was trimmed by 8 bases and J by 11 bases, leaving 11 bases between them. CDR3 length equals 10 residues. The germline CDR1 and CDR2 sequences are MNHEY and SMNVEV (reference sequence). CDR3 loop: CASRGSEQYF. As DNA, the CDR3 is TGTGCCAGCCGGGGTAGTGAGCAGTATTTT.

The CDR3 DNA sequence: TGTGCCACCAGCACCTTCGCGACAGGGTACACTGAAGCTTTCTTT. It encodes CATSTFATGYTEAFF. This sequence joins TRBV15 and TRBJ1-1; TRBD1 agrees at 7 bases. Germline CDR1 reads LNHNV; CDR2 reads YYDKDF (reference sequence). Trimming cost V 4 bases and J 3 bases; bases outside gene matches: 8. The CDR3 spans 15 residues.

The rearrangement uses TRBV5-1 and TRBJ2-3; 12 bases fit TRBD2. J was trimmed by 5 bases and V by 4 bases; bases with no gene match: 2. Germline CDR1 is SGHRS and CDR2 is YFSETQ. This CDR3 comprises 14 residues. The CDR3 bases are TGCGCCAGCAGCCAGACTAGCGGGGGAGATACGCAGTATTTT. Encoded protein: CASSQTSGGDTQYF.

This clone was detected once. The rearrangement uses TRBV27 and TRBJ1-2; TRBD1 matches 9 bases. After removal of 6 bases from V and 7 bases from J, the junction contained 9 bases not matched to a gene. Looked up from germline, CDR1 is MNHEY and CDR2 is SMNVEV (reference sequence). The length of the CDR3 is 14 residues. The CDR3 is CASSPDRGVSGYTF. Written as DNA, the CDR3 is TGTGCCAGCAGCCCGGACAGGGGAGTGAGTGGCTACACCTTC.

The chain has TRBV24-1 and TRBJ2-5; 7 bases line up with TRBD1. With 2 bases clipped from V and 5 bases from J, the junction kept 7 bases outside the gene matches. CDR1 KGHDR and CDR2 SFDVKD come from the germline V gene. The CDR3 is 15 amino acids. For the CDR3, the DNA is TGTGCCACCAGTGATTGGCACAGGGGCAGGGAGACCCAGTACTTC. It is translated as CATSDWHRGRETQYF.

CDR3 amino acids: CASSLRLATNEKLFF. The CDR3 bases are TGTGCCAGCAGCCTCAGACTCGCAACTAATGAAAAACTGTTTTTT. The chain carries TRBV7-6 and TRBJ1-4; D is unclear. Trimming cost V 5 bases and J 0 bases, with 10 bases left between them. There are 15 residues in the CDR3. From germline, CDR1 is SGHVS and CDR2 FNYEAQ. The variable domain in full, with the rest retrieved from reference TRBV7-6 and TRBJ1-4, is GAGVSQSPRYKVTKRGQDVALRCDPISGHVSLYWYRQALGQGPEFLTYFNYEAQQDKSGLPNDRFSAERPEGSISTLTIQRTEQRDSAMYRCASSLRLATNEKLFFGSGTQLSVL.

The chain employs TRBV5-4 and TRBJ1-1; 8 bases line up with TRBD1. In germline, CDR1 is SGHNT, CDR2 YYREEE (reference sequence). After removal of 6 bases from V and 4 bases from J, the junction contained 8 bases not matched to a gene. This CDR3 contains 14 residues. The CDR3 is CASTSRGLTTEAFF. CDR3 nucleotide sequence: TGTGCCAGCACTAGCAGGGGGCTGACCACTGAAGCTTTCTTT.

This clone showed up just once. This chain links TRBV6-4 with TRBJ1-1; tentative D call: TRBD1 (5 bases). The V gene lost 6 bases and the J gene lost 1 base, with 12 bases spanning the gap. The germline V gene has CDR1 MRHNA and CDR2 SNTAGT. The CDR3 is 14 residues long. The CDR3 region is CASRGTGENTEAFF. DNA for the CDR3: TGTGCCAGCAGAGGAACAGGAGAGAACACTGAAGCTTTCTTT.

CDR3 sequence: CASSLAGLAVYNEQFF. The CDR3 region has the DNA TGTGCCAGCAGCTTAGCGGGACTAGCCGTATACAATGAGCAGTTCTTC. The rearrangement joins TRBV7-9 to TRBJ2-1; 9 bases are a match to TRBD2. CDR3 length: 16 residues. V shed 0 bases and J 4 bases; nucleotides not matched to a gene: 4. Per the germline V gene, CDR1 is SEHNR and CDR2 is FQNEAQ (reference sequence).